This record covers a single TCR beta chain. What it recognizes is unknown. The data were taken from a study of cytomegalovirus exposure and HLA in healthy donors. Study results and caveats: Subsequent analysis revealed that first-cohort TCR clusters tended to co-occur in the 130 or so validation repertoires. Cytomegalovirus association was listed for under 200 TCR beta chains.

V was pared by 4 bases and J by 7 bases, with 11 bases of the junction left unmatched. Germline CDR1 SGDLS, CDR2 YYNGEE. The CDR3 is 16 residues long. TCRdb's table, derived via immunoSEQ multiplex PCR, lists solely in-frame clones and lacks some. Among fewer than 250,000 clones listed, 80% to 90% were seen once. Material: PBMCs. The chain is built from TRBV9 and TRBJ2-1, with 10 bases matching TRBD2. The sequence was obtained from a man aged 18-30 years in good health and CMV-seronegative. The CDR3 loop reads CASSLLSGRNGNEQFF. In nucleotides, the CDR3 is TGTGCCAGCAGCCTACTTAGCGGGAGGAATGGAAATGAGCAGTTCTTC.